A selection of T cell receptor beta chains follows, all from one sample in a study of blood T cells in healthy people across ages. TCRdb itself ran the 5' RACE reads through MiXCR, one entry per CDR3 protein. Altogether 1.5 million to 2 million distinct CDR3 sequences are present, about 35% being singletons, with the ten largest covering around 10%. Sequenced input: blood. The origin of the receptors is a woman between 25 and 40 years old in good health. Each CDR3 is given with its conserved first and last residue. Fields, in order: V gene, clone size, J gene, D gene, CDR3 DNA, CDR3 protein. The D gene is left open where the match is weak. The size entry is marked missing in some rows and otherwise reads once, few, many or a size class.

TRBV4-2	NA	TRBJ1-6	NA	TGTGCCAGCAGCCAAGATAATAGTTCACCCCTCCACTTT	CASSQDNSSPLHF
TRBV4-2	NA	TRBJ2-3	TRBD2	TGTGCCAGCAGCCAAGGGCTAGCGGGAACCCGGGGTCGGGGAAGGTACGCAGATACGCAGTATTTT	CASSQGLAGTRGRGRYADTQYF
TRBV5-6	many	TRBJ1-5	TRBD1	TGTGCCAGCAGCAGCCGTGGGACAGGTGGGAATCAGCCCCAGCATTTT	CASSSRGTGGNQPQHF
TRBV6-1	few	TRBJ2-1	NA	TGTGCCAGCAGTGACAGGGGAGGCTTCACCGGGGAGCAGTTCTTC	CASSDRGGFTGEQFF
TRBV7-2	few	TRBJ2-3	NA	TGTGCCACACCGGCGGGCTTCAGGTATTGGGGGGCCGTCGCAGATACGCAGTATTTT	CATPAGFRYWGAVADTQYF
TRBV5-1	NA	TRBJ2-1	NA	TGCGCCAGCAGCTTGAACGGGGTCGAGGCCTACAATGAGCAGTTCTTC	CASSLNGVEAYNEQFF
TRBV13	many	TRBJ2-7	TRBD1	TGTGCCAGCAGCCAGGGGGCTATGCGCGAGCAGTACTTC	CASSQGAMREQYF
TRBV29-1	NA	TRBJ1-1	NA	TGCAGCGTTGAAGATTGTCGTCGGCCCATGAACACTGAAGCTTTCTTT	CSVEDCRRPMNTEAFF
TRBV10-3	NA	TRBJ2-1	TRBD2	TGTGCCGTCAGTGGAACGGGGGGGAGCAATGAGCAGTTCTTC	CAVSGTGGSNEQFF
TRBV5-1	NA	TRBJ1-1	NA	TGCGCCAGCAGTCACACCGAGGACACTGAAGCTTTCTTT	CASSHTEDTEAFF
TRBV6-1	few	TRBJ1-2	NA	TGTGCCAGCAGTAACCGGGACAACTATGGCTACACCTTC	CASSNRDNYGYTF
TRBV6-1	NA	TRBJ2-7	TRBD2	TGTGCCAGCAGTGCAGTAGCGGGGTCCTACGAGCAGTACTTC	CASSAVAGSYEQYF
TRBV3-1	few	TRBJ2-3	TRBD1	TGTGCCAGCAGCCATAGAATACAGGGGGCGCAGCCCACAGATACGCAGTATTTT	CASSHRIQGAQPTDTQYF